Included here is one T cell receptor beta chain sequence, with context. PCR employed 60 Vbeta and 13 Jbeta primers. Here immunoSEQ multiplex PCR was the method, and the copy in TCRdb shows in-frame clones only, minus some. Here the sample spans 150,000 to 200,000 clones, 60% to 80% being singletons. The J segment lost 10 bases and the V segment lost 0 bases, leaving 5 bases of the junction unmatched. This CDR3 has 14 residues. CDR1 and CDR2 from the germline V gene are SGHRS and YFSETQ. This sample stems from a study of cytomegalovirus exposure and HLA in healthy donors. Sequences were obtained from PBMCs. The chain links TRBV5-1 to TRBJ2-1; 9 bases are shared with TRBD1. This receptor was taken from a male donor in good health and CMV-seronegative. The CDR3 DNA reads as TGCGCCAGCAGCTTGGCCCGGGACAGGGAAGAGCAGTTCTTC. It is translated as CASSLARDREEQFF.